This T cell receptor (beta chain) appears in the sequencing data of a study of vaccination and CD4 T cells after COVID-19. Treatment meaning: approximately 9-day PBMC culture with coronavirus spike peptide pools or control peptides (ViraFEST assay). The Oncomine TCR Beta short-read assay was applied to DNA of cultured CD4+ T cells. TCRdb analysed the PCR reads with MiXCR anew, one entry per CDR3 protein. The table shows about 8,900 distinct CDR3 sequences, with approximately 64% occurring only once. V was clipped by 6 bases and J by 8 bases, with 16 bases between them. Germline CDR1 is MNHEY and CDR2 is SMNVEV (reference sequence). There are 13 residues in the CDR3. On this clonotype itself: The target antigen is unknown.

The chain joins TRBV27 to TRBJ1-2, with a weak D call TRBD1 (6 bases). Sample: CD4+ T cells from blood, cultured in vitro. The sequence was collected from a human donor who had recovered from COVID-19. CDR3 region: CASSPRGAGGYTF. In nucleotides, the CDR3 is TGTGCCAGCAGCCCCCGGGGGGCCGGGGGCTACACCTTC.